Below are 25 T cell receptor beta chains sequenced from a single sample in a study of response to subunit inactivated influenza vaccine. TCRdb independently ran MiXCR on the RT-PCR reads; one entry per CDR3 protein. The profile shows about 500,000 distinct CDR3 sequences, approximately 7.7% of them singletons. This material consisted of PBMCs from blood, taken 23 to 25 months after vaccination. The receptors shown here come from a man aged 50-75 years who received an inactivated influenza vaccine.

This clonotype came up a few times. CDR3 sequence reads: CASSYRLATYNEQFF. CDR3 in DNA: TGTGCCAGCAGTTACAGACTAGCGACCTACAATGAGCAGTTCTTC. J is TRBJ2-1 and V is TRBV6-5, with TRBD2 matching over 8 bases. CDR3 length equals 15 residues. Germline CDR1 MNHEY, CDR2 SVGAGI. V dropped 2 bases and J dropped 2; count of bases not matched to a gene: 2.

On this clonotype: Relative to the germline gene, one junction end is altered; a read error may explain this. The genes are TRBV2 and TRBJ2-1, with 7 bases that match TRBD1. The germline CDR1 and CDR2 sequences are SNHLY and FYNNEI. The CDR3 runs 15 residues. The CDR3: CGSRVGTASYNEQFF. The CDR3 DNA reads TGTGGCAGCAGGGTGGGGACAGCCTCCTACAATGAGCAGTTCTTC.

This clonotype was seen only a few times. V usage is TRBV4-2 and J usage is TRBJ2-7; no firm D call. Per the germline V gene, CDR1 is LGHNA and CDR2 is YNFKEQ. CDR3 size: 13 residues. V lost 0 bases and J 2 bases, leaving 5 bases between the germline ends. The CDR3 loop reads CASSQDTPYEQYF. CDR3 DNA: TGTGCCAGCAGCCAAGATACACCCTACGAGCAGTACTTC.

This clonotype occurred many times. CDR3 in amino acids: CASSFTGAEQYF. In nucleotides, the CDR3 is TGCGCCAGCAGCTTCACAGGGGCCGAGCAGTACTTC. The rearrangement joins TRBV5-1 to TRBJ2-7; TRBD1 matches at 7 bases. The CDR3 loop spans 12 amino acids. Trimming removed 2 bases from V and 6 bases from J; junction bases left unmatched: 2. Per the germline V gene, CDR1 is SGHRS and CDR2 is YFSETQ.

The V gene is TRBV20-1, the J gene TRBJ2-2, with TRBD1 matching 8 bases. Germline V CDR1 and CDR2: DFQATT, SNEGSKA (reference sequence). CDR3 length: 13 amino acids. With V trimmed by 7 bases and J by 7 bases, 8 bases remained unmatched. CDR3 coding DNA: TGCAGTGTTGATCAGGGGGCTAGCGGGGAGCTGTTTTTT. This translates into CSVDQGASGELFF.

This clonotype was recorded at least ten times. The genes are TRBV10-3 and TRBJ1-1; TRBD1 is a possible D gene (5 bases). The germline gives CDR1 ENHRY, CDR2 SYGVKD. V was cut by 6 bases and J by 3 bases, with 14 bases left in between. The CDR3 is 14 residues long. The CDR3 bases are TGTGCCATCAGGACGAATCAGGGAGACACTGAAGCTTTCTTT. Protein sequence: CAIRTNQGDTEAFF.

The rearrangement joins TRBV12-3 or TRBV12-4 to TRBJ2-3; 8 bases agree with TRBD2. After removal of 6 bases from V and 4 bases from J, the junction contained 9 bases not matched to a gene. This CDR3 has 15 residues. Here the CDR3 DNA reads TGTGCCAGCAGACTCCGGGAGGGAGAAGCAGATACGCAGTATTTT. Protein product: CASRLREGEADTQYF.

The rearrangement joins TRBV12-3 or TRBV12-4 to TRBJ2-1; tentatively, D is TRBD2 (6 bases). The V and J ends lost 3 bases and 6 bases respectively, with 15 bases between them. This CDR3 has 15 amino acids. The CDR3 DNA sequence: TGTGCCAGCAGTTTGGGGTTCGGGGGAGGCAATGAGCAGTTCTTC. As protein: CASSLGFGGGNEQFF.

This clonotype has ten or more counts. The CDR3 here is CASSQLGGGTREQYF. In DNA, the CDR3 is TGTGCCAGCAGCCAACTTGGTGGGGGGACGCGGGAGCAGTACTTC. The chain has TRBV14 and TRBJ2-7, with a possible D match to TRBD2 (6 bases). This CDR3 spans 15 amino acids. Trimming took off 2 bases at V and 7 bases at J, with 18 bases between the two ends. CDR1 and CDR2 from the germline V gene are SGHDN and FVKESK.

The genes are TRBV18 and TRBJ1-3; 8 nucleotides match TRBD1. This CDR3 is 16 amino acids long. CDR1 and CDR2 (germline): KGHSH, LQKENI. Unmatched junction bases numbered 4, after V lost 3 bases and J lost 0 bases. The CDR3 loop is CASSPGQVDSGNTIYF. CDR3 nucleotides: TGTGCCAGCTCACCGGGACAGGTCGACTCTGGAAACACCATATATTTT.

The rearrangement links TRBV11-2 to TRBJ2-3, with TRBD2 identical over 8 bases. This CDR3 has 17 residues. Germline CDR1 reads SGHAT; CDR2 reads FQNNGV. Losses at the gene ends were 6 bases for V and 8 bases for J; bases not matched to a gene: 19. The CDR3 bases are TGTGCCAGCAGATCCCCACGGGGCGGGAGGAGGGAGGGTACGCAGTATTTT. This sequence encodes CASRSPRGGRREGTQYF.

This clonotype was seen a few times. The rearrangement links TRBV18 to TRBJ2-5, with TRBD2 matching over 8 bases. Trimming cost V 6 bases and J 5 bases; bases outside gene matches: 11. The CDR3 length is 15 residues. Germline CDR1 KGHSH, CDR2 LQKENI. CDR3 DNA sequence: TGTGCCAGCTCGCCTAACGGGACTAGAAGGGAGACCCAGTACTTC. Amino acid sequence: CASSPNGTRRETQYF.

The table lists this clonotype with many counts. This chain joins TRBV24-1 and TRBJ2-2; D might be TRBD2 (7 bases). Trimming shortened V by 3 bases and J by 6 bases, and 10 bases separated the two germline ends. The CDR3 length is 14 residues. Germline-derived CDR1 and CDR2 are KGHDR and SFDVKD. CDR3 DNA: TGTGCCACCAGTGATGGCGGGGGCCCCGGGGAGCTGTTTTTT. Its protein product is CATSDGGGPGELFF.

V usage is TRBV29-1 and J usage is TRBJ2-1; D remains unclear. CDR3 size: 13 residues. Germline loops: CDR1 SQVTM, CDR2 ANQGSEA. The ends were cut back, 0 bases at V and 8 bases at J, with 11 bases in the middle. CDR3 amino acids: CSVEDLEVDEQFF. CDR3 nucleotide sequence: TGCAGCGTTGAAGACCTCGAGGTAGATGAGCAGTTCTTC.

The CDR3 region is CASSLIGASKETQYF. Here the CDR3 DNA reads TGTGCCAGCAGTTTAATCGGGGCGTCTAAAGAGACCCAGTACTTC. V gene TRBV12-3 or TRBV12-4 combines with J gene TRBJ2-5, with D tentatively TRBD1 or TRBD2 (5 bases each). Trimming pared 2 bases from V and 3 bases from J, leaving 13 bases between. This CDR3 is built from 15 residues.

This clonotype was seen more than once but under ten times. V is TRBV7-2 and J is TRBJ1-2, with unresolved D. Germline CDR1 and CDR2: SGHTA and FQGNSA. This CDR3 spans 13 amino acids. V was cut by 4 bases and J by 8 bases, with 14 bases left in between. CDR3 DNA sequence: TGTGCCAGCAGCTCCATCCGGCTGGGCGGCTACACCTTC. Protein product: CASSSIRLGGYTF.

The sample holds many counts of this clonotype. This chain connects TRBV12-3 or TRBV12-4 to TRBJ2-1; 10 bases line up with TRBD1. The CDR3 length is 14 residues. With V trimmed by 6 bases and J by 9 bases, 8 bases remained unmatched. This CDR3 is CASREKDRGGEQFF. CDR3 in DNA: TGTGCCAGCAGAGAGAAGGACAGGGGGGGTGAGCAGTTCTTC.

This chain's CDR3 is CSARTGVGTEAFF. CDR3 DNA sequence: TGCAGTGCCAGGACAGGGGTGGGCACTGAAGCTTTCTTT. V gene TRBV20-1 combines with J gene TRBJ1-1, with TRBD1 identical over 9 bases. Germline CDR1 and CDR2: DFQATT and SNEGSKA (reference sequence). Trimming cost V 6 bases and J 4 bases; bases outside gene matches: 6. The CDR3 length is 13 residues.

This clonotype occurred many times. The chain has TRBV4-3 and TRBJ1-2, with D possibly being TRBD1 (6 bases). CDR3 length equals 18 residues. The germline gives CDR1 LGHNA, CDR2 YSLEER. V lost 0 bases and J lost 7, with 24 bases in between. This CDR3 is CASSQDWWEGERGTGYTF. DNA for the CDR3: TGCGCCAGCAGCCAAGATTGGTGGGAGGGGGAAAGGGGAACTGGCTACACCTTC.

This clonotype was counted many times. This chain links TRBV5-1 with TRBJ1-4; TRBD1 might be the D (6 bases). Per the germline V gene, CDR1 is SGHRS and CDR2 is YFSETQ. The CDR3 sequence is 16 residues long. Trimming removed 3 bases from V and 5 bases from J, with 17 bases in between. As DNA, the CDR3 is TGCGCCAGCAGCTCCGAGCCTGGGACACAGAATGAAAAACTGTTTTTT. The encoded protein is CASSSEPGTQNEKLFF.

This clonotype was observed many times. The chain combines TRBV20-1 with TRBJ1-1; TRBD1 might be the D (6 bases). CDR1 is DFQATT, CDR2 SNEGSKA, per germline (reference sequence). Trimming removed 3 bases from V and 4 bases from J, with 15 bases in between. This CDR3 has 14 amino acids. Here the CDR3 reads CSARTGAVGTEAFF. In DNA form, the CDR3 reads TGCAGTGCTAGGACAGGAGCGGTGGGCACTGAAGCTTTCTTT.

This clonotype appeared many times. The rearrangement joins TRBV4-2 to TRBJ1-6; D perhaps matches TRBD1 (6 bases). V lost 6 bases and J 5 bases, leaving 11 bases between the germline ends. The CDR3 is 14 amino acids. Germline CDR1 LGHNA, CDR2 YNFKEQ. CDR3 DNA: TGTGCCAGCAGTTCACAGGGTGATAATTCACCCCTCCACTTT. The encoded protein is CASSSQGDNSPLHF.

This clonotype came up a few times. The V gene is TRBV7-2, the J gene TRBJ1-5, with a weak D call TRBD1 (5 bases). This CDR3 has 13 amino acids. The germline V gene has CDR1 SGHTA and CDR2 FQGNSA. V lost 1 base to trimming and J lost 8 bases, with 9 bases between them. The CDR3 nucleotides are TGTGCCAGCAGCTTAGGCAGGGTTGAGCCCCAGCATTTT. Its protein product is CASSLGRVEPQHF.

This clonotype came up many times. The chain employs TRBV20-1 and TRBJ2-1; D remains ambiguous. With 5 bases removed from V and 3 bases from J, the gap between germline ends came to 14 bases. The CDR3 has 14 residues. Germline assignment: CDR1 DFQATT and CDR2 SNEGSKA (reference sequence). The CDR3 protein is CSADLENVYNEQFF. CDR3 bases: TGCAGTGCTGACCTTGAGAACGTCTACAATGAGCAGTTCTTC.

The table lists this clonotype with a few counts. The CDR3 coding sequence is TGTGCCACCAGCAGAGGGGACAGGAGCACAGATACGCAGTATTTT. Protein product: CATSRGDRSTDTQYF. This chain uses TRBV15 with TRBJ2-3, with 8 bases that match TRBD1. Germline V gene lookup returns CDR1 LNHNV and CDR2 YYDKDF (reference sequence). CDR3 size: 15 residues. J gave up 0 bases and V 1 base, and 0 bases lay outside the gene matches.